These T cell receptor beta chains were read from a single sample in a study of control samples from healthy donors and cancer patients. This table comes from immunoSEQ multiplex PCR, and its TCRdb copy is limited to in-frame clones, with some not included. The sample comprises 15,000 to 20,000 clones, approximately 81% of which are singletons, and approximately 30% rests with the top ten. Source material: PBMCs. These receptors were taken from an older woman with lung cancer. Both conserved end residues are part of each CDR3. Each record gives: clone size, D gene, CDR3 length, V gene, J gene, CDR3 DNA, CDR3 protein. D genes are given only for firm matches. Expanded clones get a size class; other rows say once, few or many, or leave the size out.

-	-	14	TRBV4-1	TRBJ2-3	TGCGCCAGCAGCCTGGACTGGGGGACAGATACGCAGTATTTT	CASSLDWGTDTQYF
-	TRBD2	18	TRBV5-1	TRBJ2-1	TGCGCCAGCAGCCCTACCGACCTTAGCGGGATCCCCTACAATGAGCAGTTCTTC	CASSPTDLSGIPYNEQFF
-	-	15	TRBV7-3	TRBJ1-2	TGTGCCAGCAGCCCCGGGGCCCACAGCGATTATGGCTACACCTTC	CASSPGAHSDYGYTF
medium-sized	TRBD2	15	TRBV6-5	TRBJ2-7	TGTGCCAGCAGCACCGGGACTAGCGGACCCTACGAGCAGTACTTC	CASSTGTSGPYEQYF
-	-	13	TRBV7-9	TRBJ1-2	TGTGCCAGCAGCTTAGGGGGGCTGGGTGGCTACACCTTC	CASSLGGLGGYTF
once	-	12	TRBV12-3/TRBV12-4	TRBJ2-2	TGTGCCAGCAGTCCGCTCACCGGGGAGCTGTTTTTT	CASSPLTGELFF
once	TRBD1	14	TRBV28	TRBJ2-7	TGTGCCAGCAGGCACGGACAGGGGGCCTACGAGCAGTACTTC	CASRHGQGAYEQYF
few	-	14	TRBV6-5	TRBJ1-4	TGTGCCAGCAGCATACAGGCAACTAATGAAAAACTGTTTTTT	CASSIQATNEKLFF
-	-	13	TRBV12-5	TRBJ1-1	TGTGCTAGTAGCATGGAGTGGGGCACTGAAGCTTTCTTT	CASSMEWGTEAFF
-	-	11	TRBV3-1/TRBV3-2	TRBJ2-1	TGTGCCAGCTCAAACGGAGGTGAGCAGTTCTTC	CASSNGGEQFF
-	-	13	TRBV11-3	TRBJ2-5	TGTGCCAGCAGTAGGGACTTTCAAGAGACCCAGTACTTC	CASSRDFQETQYF
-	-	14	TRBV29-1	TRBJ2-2	TGCAGCGTTGGGGACTTCCCGAACACCGGGGAGCTGTTTTTT	CSVGDFPNTGELFF
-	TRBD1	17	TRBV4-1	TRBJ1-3	TGCGCCAGCAGCCAAGAGACAGGGGGCACAAAAGGAAACACCATATATTTT	CASSQETGGTKGNTIYF
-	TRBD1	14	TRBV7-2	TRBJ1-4	TGTGCCAGCAGCCGGGACAGGGCTAATGAAAAACTGTTTTTT	CASSRDRANEKLFF
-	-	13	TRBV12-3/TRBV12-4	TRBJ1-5	TGTGCCAGCAGTTTAGGGAGAGATCAGCCCCAGCATTTT	CASSLGRDQPQHF
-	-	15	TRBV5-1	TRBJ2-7	TGCGCCAGCAGCTTTGACTATCGAGCGATCAACGAGCAGTACTTC	CASSFDYRAINEQYF
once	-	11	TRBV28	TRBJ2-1	TGTGCCAGCAGTTCCAGCCATGAGCAGTTCTTC	CASSSSHEQFF
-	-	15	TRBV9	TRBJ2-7	TGTGCCAGCAGCGTAGGGAGGGGCCGCTCCTACGAGCAGTACTTC	CASSVGRGRSYEQYF
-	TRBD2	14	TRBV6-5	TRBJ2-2	TGTGCCAGCATCCCCCCGACTAGCCCCGGGGAGCTGTTTTTT	CASIPPTSPGELFF
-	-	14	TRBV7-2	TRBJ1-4	TGTGCCAGCAGCCAGGGAGGGGGAAATGAAAAACTGTTTTTT	CASSQGGGNEKLFF
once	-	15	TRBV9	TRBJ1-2	TGTGCCAGCAGCGTAGTTTCAGGGCCTCTCTTTGGCTACACCTTC	CASSVVSGPLFGYTF
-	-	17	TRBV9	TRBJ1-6	TGTGCCAGCAGCGCGGCCCTGGGGGCTGATTATAATTCACCCCTCCACTTT	CASSAALGADYNSPLHF
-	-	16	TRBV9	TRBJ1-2	TGTGCCAGCAGCGTAGGTGGGGGAAAAGGGACGTATGGCTACACCTTC	CASSVGGGKGTYGYTF
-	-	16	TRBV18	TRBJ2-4	TGTGCCAGCTCACCGACGGGGGGCTCGGCCAAAAACATTCAGTACTTC	CASSPTGGSAKNIQYF
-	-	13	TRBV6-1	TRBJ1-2	TGTGCCAGCAGTGAATTAATCAGCTATGGCTACACCTTC	CASSELISYGYTF
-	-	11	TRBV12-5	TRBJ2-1	TGTGCTAGTGGTTTGGACAATGAGCAGTTCTTC	CASGLDNEQFF
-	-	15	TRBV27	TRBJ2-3	TGTGCCAGCAGTTTTAGTCTCCCAGGCACAGATACGCAGTATTTT	CASSFSLPGTDTQYF
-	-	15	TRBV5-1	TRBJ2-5	TGCGCCAGCAGCCTCACGGGGAACACTCGGGAGACCCAGTACTTC	CASSLTGNTRETQYF
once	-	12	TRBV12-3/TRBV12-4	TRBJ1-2	TGTGCCAGCAGTCGCAAGGACTATGGCTACACCTTC	CASSRKDYGYTF
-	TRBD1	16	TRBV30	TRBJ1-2	TGTGCCTGGACCCCCTCTCGGACAGGGGCGATATATGGCTACACCTTC	CAWTPSRTGAIYGYTF
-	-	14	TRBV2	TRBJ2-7	TGTGCCAGCGGGATTATGGGGGACACCTACGAGCAGTACTTC	CASGIMGDTYEQYF
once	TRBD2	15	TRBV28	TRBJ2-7	TGTGCCAGCAAACTCCCTAGCGGGCCAGCCTACGAGCAGTACTTC	CASKLPSGPAYEQYF
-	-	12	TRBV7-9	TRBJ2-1	TGTGCCAGCAGCGCAGGCTGGGATGAGCAGTTCTTC	CASSAGWDEQFF
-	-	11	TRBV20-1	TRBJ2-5	TGCAGTGCTGGCCCTATAGAGACCCAGTACTTC	CSAGPIETQYF
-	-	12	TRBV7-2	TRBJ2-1	TGTGCCAGCAGCTTATTTCGTCATGAGCAGTTCTTC	CASSLFRHEQFF
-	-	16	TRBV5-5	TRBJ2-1	TGTGCCAGCAGCATAAACTCGGGACTCGGCTACAATGAGCAGTTCTTC	CASSINSGLGYNEQFF
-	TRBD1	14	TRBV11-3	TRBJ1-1	TGTGCCAGCAGCCGAAGACAGGGAGAGACTGAAGCTTTCTTT	CASSRRQGETEAFF
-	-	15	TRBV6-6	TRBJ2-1	TGTGCCAGCAGTCCACAGGGATCCTCCTACAATGAGCAGTTCTTC	CASSPQGSSYNEQFF
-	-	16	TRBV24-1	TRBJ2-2	TGTGCCACCAGTGATCACAGACTACGACCGACCGGGGAGCTGTTTTTT	CATSDHRLRPTGELFF
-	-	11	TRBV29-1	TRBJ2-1	TGCAGCGTTGAAGTGTCTCGGGAGCAGTTCTTC	CSVEVSREQFF
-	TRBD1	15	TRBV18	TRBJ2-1	TGTGCCAGCTCGCCACAGGGGTCCCCCTACAATGAGCAGTTCTTC	CASSPQGSPYNEQFF
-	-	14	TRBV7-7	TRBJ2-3	TGTGCCAGCAGCTTAGTCGGGCCGGGAGATACGCAGTATTTT	CASSLVGPGDTQYF